A single sample gave rise to the 4 T cell receptor beta chains below, sequenced in a study of T-cell memory formation after mild COVID-19. TCRdb reprocessed the 5' RACE reads with MiXCR, giving one entry per CDR3 protein. The sample lists 300,000 to 400,000 distinct CDR3 sequences; over 10% were seen once. Sequencing was done on a sample of PBMCs or a T cell subset sorted from them (not recorded which). These receptors came from a young man who had mild COVID-19 (a few samples of this study predate the infection). Cell type and time point are not known.

The V gene is TRBV12-3 or TRBV12-4, the J gene TRBJ1-1; D possibly corresponds to TRBD1 (6 bases). The V gene lost 8 bases and the J gene lost 5 bases, with 18 bases spanning the gap. The CDR3 is 14 residues long. The DNA for the CDR3 is TGTGCCAGCCGGATACTGGGGGCCCGTACTGAAGCTTTCTTT. Encoded protein: CASRILGARTEAFF.

This clonotype was observed many times. The V and J genes are TRBV7-2 and TRBJ2-2; D is uncertain. The germline V and J ends were trimmed by 2 bases and 6 bases, with 13 bases remaining between them. CDR1 is SGHTA, CDR2 FQGNSA, per germline. The CDR3 sequence is 15 residues long. CDR3: CASSLSFSFSGELFF. The CDR3 coding sequence is TGTGCCAGCAGCTTAAGTTTTTCTTTCTCCGGGGAGCTGTTTTTT.

This clonotype was picked up a small number of times. This sequence joins TRBV4-3 and TRBJ1-6; 8 nucleotides align to TRBD1. The CDR3 extends over 14 amino acids. The germline CDR1 and CDR2 sequences are LGHNA and YSLEER. The V gene end was trimmed by 6 bases and the J gene end by 10 bases; junction bases not matched to a gene: 8. The CDR3 is CASSPGGYTSPLHF. In DNA, the CDR3 is TGCGCCAGCAGTCCAGGGGGCTATACATCACCCCTCCACTTT.

This clonotype was picked up a small number of times. The chain carries TRBV12-3 or TRBV12-4 and TRBJ2-2; D is undetermined. The CDR3 totals 11 residues. CDR3: CMAGRTGELFF. The CDR3 DNA reads TGTATGGCTGGGCGGACCGGGGAGCTGTTTTTT.